One TCR beta chain is described in this entry. Its antigen is still unknown. The second PCR ran about 6 to 12 cycles with a sample-barcoded 5' primer and J-beta primers. Each cDNA molecule, via a template-switch adaptor with 12 random nucleotides, was tagged. MiXCR was run by TCRdb on the 5' RACE reads, yielding one entry per CDR3 protein. The sample includes about 600,000 distinct CDR3 sequences, under 55% of them seen just once. The data stem from a study of blood T cells in healthy people across ages. General observations from the study: The study found more naive CD4+ cells and higher diversity in long-lived than aged donors. Unknown donor CMV status possibly confounded expanded clonotype changes.

Trimming pared 3 bases from V and 1 base from J, leaving 10 bases between. Germline V gene lookup returns CDR1 DFQATT and CDR2 SNEGSKA (reference sequence). The CDR3 covers 13 residues. The TCR originated in a man aged 80 or over in good health. This rearrangement joins TRBV20-1 to TRBJ2-7, with a tentative D call TRBD2 (5 bases). Sequenced sample: blood. This chain's CDR3 is CSASALASYEQYF. The CDR3 DNA is TGCAGTGCTAGTGCGCTAGCTTCCTACGAGCAGTACTTC.